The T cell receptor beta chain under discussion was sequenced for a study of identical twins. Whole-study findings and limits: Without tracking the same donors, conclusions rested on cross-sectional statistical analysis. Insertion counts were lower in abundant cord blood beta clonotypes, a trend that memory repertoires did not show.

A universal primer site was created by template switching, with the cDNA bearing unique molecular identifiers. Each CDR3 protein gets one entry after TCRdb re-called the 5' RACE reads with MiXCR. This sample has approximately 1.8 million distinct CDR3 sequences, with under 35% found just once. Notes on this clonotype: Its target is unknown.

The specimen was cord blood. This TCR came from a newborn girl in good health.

CDR3 sequence reads: CSATQGSYTGELFF. The DNA for the CDR3 is TGCAGTGCTACCCAGGGCTCCTACACCGGGGAGCTGTTTTTT. This chain uses TRBV20-1 with TRBJ2-2, with D possibly TRBD1 on 5 matching bases. The CDR3 has 14 residues. Trimming cost V 4 bases and J 3 bases, with 12 bases left between them. The germline gives CDR1 DFQATT, CDR2 SNEGSKA (reference sequence).